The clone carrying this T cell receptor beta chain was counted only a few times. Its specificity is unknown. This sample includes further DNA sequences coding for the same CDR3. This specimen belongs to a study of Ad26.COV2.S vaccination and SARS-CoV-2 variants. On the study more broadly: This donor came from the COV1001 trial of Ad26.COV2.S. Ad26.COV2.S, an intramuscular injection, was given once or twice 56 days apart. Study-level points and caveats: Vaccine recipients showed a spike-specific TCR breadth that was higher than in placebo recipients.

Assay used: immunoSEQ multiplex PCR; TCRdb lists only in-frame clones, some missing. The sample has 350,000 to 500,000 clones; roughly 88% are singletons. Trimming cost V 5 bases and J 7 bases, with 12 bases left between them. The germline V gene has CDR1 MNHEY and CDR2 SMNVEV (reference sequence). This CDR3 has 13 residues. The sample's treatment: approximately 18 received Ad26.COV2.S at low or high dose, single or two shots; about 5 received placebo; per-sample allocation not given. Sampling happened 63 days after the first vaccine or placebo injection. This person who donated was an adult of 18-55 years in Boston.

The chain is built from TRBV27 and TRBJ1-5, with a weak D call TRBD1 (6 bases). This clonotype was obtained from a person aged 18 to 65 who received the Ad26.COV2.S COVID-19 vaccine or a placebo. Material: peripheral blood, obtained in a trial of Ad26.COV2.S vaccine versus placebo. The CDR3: CASSLRGGQPQHF. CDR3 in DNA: TGTGCCAGCAGTCTCAGGGGAGGACAGCCCCAGCATTTT.